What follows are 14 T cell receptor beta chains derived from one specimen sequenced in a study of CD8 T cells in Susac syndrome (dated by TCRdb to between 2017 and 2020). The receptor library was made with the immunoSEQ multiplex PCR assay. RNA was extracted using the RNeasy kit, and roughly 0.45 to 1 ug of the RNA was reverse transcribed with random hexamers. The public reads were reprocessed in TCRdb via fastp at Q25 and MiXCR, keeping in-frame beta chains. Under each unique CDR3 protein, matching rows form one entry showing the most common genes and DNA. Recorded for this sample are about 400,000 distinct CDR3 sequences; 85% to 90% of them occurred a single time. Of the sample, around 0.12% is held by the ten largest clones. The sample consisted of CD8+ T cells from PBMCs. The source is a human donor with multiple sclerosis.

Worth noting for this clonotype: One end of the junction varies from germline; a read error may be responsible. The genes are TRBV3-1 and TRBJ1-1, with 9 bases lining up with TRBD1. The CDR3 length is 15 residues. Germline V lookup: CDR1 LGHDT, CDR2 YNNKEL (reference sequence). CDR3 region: CASSERGQGNTEAFF. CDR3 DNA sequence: TGTGCCAGCAGCGAACGCGGACAGGGGAACACTGAAGCCTTCTTT.

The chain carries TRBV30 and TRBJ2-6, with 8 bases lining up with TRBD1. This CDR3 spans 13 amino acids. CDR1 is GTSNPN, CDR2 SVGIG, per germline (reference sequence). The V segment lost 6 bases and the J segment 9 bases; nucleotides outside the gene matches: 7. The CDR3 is CACGQGPYNVLTF. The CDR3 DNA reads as TGTGCCTGTGGACAGGGCCCCTACAACGTCCTGACTTTC.

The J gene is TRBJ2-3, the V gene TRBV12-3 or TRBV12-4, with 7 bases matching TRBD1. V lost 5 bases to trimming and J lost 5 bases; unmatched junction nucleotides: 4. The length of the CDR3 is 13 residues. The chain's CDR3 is CASSIQGVDTQYF. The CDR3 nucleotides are TGTGCCAGCAGTATCCAGGGGGTAGATACGCAGTATTTT.

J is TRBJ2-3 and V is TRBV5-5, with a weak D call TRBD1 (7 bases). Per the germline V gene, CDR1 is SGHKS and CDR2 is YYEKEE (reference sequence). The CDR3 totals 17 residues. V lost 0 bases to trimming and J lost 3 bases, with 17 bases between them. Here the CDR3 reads CASSLAGGQGWTDTQYF. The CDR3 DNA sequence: TGTGCCAGCAGCTTGGCAGGGGGGCAGGGCTGGACAGATACGCAGTATTTT.

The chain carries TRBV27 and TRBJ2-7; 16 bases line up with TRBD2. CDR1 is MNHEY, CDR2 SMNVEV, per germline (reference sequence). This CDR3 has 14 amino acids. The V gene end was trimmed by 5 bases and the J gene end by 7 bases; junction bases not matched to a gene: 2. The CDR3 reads CASSAGLAGGEQYF. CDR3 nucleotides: TGTGCCAGCAGTGCGGGACTAGCGGGGGGGGAGCAGTACTTC.

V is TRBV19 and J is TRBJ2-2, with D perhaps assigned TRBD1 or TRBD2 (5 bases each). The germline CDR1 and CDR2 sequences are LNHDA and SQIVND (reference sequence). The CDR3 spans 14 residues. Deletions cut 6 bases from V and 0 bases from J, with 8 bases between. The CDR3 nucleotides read TGTGCCAGTAGACCGGGGCCGAACACCGGGGAGCTGTTTTTT. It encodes CASRPGPNTGELFF.

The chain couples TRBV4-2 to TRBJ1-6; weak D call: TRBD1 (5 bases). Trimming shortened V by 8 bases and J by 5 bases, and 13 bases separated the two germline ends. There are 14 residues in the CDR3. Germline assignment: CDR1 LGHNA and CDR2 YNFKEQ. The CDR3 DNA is TGTGCCAGCTCATCAGGGTTGAATAATTCACCCCTCCACTTT. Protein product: CASSSGLNNSPLHF.

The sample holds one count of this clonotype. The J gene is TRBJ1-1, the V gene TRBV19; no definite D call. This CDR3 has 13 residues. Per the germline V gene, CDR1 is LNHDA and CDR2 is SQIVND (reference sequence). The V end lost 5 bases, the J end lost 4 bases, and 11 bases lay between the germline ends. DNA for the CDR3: TGTGCCAGTAGTGCCGGCTTGGGCACTGAAGCTTTCTTT. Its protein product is CASSAGLGTEAFF.

For the CDR3, the DNA is TGTGCCTGGAGGGCAACGCTATATGGCTACACCTTC. It codes for CAWRATLYGYTF. This sequence joins TRBV30 and TRBJ1-2, with D uncertain. Germline loops: CDR1 GTSNPN, CDR2 SVGIG (reference sequence). The CDR3 sequence is 12 residues long. Trimming shortened V by 3 bases and J by 5 bases, and 10 bases separated the two germline ends. The full variable domain, with the rest looked up from reference TRBV30 and TRBJ1-2, is SQTIHQWPATLVQPVGSPLSLECTVEGTSNPNLYWYRQAAGRGLQLLFYSVGIGQISSEVPQNLSASRPQDRQFILSSKKLLLSDSGFYLCAWRATLYGYTFGSGTRLTVV.

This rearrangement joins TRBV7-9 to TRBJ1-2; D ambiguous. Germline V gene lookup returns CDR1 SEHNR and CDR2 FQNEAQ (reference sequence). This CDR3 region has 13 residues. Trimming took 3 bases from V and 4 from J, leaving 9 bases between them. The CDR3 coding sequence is TGTGCCAGCAGCTTGTCTAGTACCTATGGCTACACCTTC. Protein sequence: CASSLSSTYGYTF.

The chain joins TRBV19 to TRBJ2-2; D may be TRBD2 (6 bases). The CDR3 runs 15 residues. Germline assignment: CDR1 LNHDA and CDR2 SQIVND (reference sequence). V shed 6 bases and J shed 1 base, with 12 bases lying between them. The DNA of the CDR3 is TGTGCCAGTAGGGGACTCTCGGGGAACACCGGGGAGCTGTTTTTT. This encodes CASRGLSGNTGELFF.

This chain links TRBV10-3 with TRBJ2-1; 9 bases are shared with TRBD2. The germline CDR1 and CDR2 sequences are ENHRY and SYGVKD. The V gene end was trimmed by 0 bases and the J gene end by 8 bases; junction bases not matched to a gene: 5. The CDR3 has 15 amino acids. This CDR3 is CAISESSGSGDEQFF. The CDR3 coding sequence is TGTGCCATCAGTGAGTCTAGCGGGAGTGGGGATGAGCAGTTCTTC.

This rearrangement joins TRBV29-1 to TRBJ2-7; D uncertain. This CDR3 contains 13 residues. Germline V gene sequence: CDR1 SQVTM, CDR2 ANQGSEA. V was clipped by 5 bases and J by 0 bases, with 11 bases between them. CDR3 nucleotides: TGCAGCGTTACCGGCGGTAGCTCCTACGAGCAGTACTTC. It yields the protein CSVTGGSSYEQYF.

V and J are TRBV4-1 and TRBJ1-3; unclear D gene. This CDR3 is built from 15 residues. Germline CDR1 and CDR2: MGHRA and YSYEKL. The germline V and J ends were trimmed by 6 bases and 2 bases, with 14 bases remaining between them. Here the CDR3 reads CASRSDKLPGNTIYF. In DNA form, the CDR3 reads TGCGCCAGCAGAAGCGACAAGCTGCCTGGAAACACCATATATTTT.